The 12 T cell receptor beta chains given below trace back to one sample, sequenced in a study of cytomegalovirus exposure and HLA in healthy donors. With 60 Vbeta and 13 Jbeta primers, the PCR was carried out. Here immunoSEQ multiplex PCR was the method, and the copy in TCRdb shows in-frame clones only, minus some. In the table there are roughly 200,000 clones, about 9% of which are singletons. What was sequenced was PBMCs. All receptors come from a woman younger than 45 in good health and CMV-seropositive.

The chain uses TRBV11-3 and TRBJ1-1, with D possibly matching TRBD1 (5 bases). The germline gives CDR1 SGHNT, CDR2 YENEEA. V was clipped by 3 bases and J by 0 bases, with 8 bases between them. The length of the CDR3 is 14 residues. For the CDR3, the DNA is TGTGCCAGCAGCTTCGGACACATGAACACTGAAGCTTTCTTT. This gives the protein CASSFGHMNTEAFF.

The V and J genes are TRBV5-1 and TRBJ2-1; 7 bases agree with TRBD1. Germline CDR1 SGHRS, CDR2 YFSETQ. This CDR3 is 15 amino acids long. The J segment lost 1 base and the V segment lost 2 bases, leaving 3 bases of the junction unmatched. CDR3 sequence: CASSLRDSSYNEQFF. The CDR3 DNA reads TGCGCCAGCAGCTTAAGGGACAGTTCCTACAATGAGCAGTTCTTC.

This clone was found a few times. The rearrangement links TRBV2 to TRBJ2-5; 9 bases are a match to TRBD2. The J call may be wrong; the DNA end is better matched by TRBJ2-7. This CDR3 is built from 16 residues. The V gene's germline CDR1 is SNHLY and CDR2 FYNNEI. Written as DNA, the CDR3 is TGTGCCAACGGTCGGGCCGGGACTAGCCGAACCTACGAGCAGTACTTC. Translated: CANGRAGTSRTYEQYF.

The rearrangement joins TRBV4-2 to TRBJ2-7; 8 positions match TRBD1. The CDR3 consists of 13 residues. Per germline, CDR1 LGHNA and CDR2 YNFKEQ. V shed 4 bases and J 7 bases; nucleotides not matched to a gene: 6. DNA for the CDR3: TGTGCCAGCAGCCCTCAGGGGGCCTGGGAGCAGTACTTC. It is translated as CASSPQGAWEQYF.

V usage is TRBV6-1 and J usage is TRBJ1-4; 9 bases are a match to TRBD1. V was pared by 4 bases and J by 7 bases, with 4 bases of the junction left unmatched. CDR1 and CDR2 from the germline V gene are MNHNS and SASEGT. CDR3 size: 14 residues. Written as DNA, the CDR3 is TGTGCCAGCAGTGCGACAGGGGGGGGTGAAAAACTGTTTTTT. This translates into CASSATGGGEKLFF.

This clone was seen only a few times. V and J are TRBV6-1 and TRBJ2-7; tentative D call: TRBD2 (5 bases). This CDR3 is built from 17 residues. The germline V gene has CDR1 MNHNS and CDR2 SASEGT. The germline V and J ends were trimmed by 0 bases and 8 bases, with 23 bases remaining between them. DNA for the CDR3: TGTGCCAGCAGTGAAGCGCTTCGGGGTATTAACGGGAAACAGCAGTACTTC. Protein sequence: CASSEALRGINGKQQYF.

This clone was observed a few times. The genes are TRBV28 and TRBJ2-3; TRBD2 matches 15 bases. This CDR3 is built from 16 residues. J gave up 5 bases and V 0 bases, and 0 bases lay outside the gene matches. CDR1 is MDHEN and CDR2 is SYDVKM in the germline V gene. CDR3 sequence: CASSLWGLAGGDTQYF. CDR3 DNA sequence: TGTGCCAGCAGTTTATGGGGACTAGCGGGAGGAGATACGCAGTATTTT. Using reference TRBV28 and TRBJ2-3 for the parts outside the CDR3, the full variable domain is DVKVTQSSRYLVKRTGEKVFLECVQDMDHENMFWYRQDPGLGLRLIYFSYDVKMKEKGDIPEGYSVSREKKERFSLILESASTNQTSMYLCASSLWGLAGGDTQYFGPGTRLTVL.

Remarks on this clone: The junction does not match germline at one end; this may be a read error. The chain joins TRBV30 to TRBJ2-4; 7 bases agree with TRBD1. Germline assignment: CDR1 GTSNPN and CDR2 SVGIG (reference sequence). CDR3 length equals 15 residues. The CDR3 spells CAGRARQGLKNIQYF. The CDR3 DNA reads TGTGCCGGGAGAGCCCGACAGGGCCTCAAAAACATTCAGTACTTC.

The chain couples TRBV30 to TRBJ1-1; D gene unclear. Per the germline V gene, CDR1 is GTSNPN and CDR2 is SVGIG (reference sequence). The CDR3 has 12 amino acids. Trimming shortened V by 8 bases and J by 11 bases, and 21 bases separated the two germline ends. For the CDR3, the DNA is TGTGCCCGCACTAGCCCGGCCGGCGATGCTTTCTTT. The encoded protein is CARTSPAGDAFF.

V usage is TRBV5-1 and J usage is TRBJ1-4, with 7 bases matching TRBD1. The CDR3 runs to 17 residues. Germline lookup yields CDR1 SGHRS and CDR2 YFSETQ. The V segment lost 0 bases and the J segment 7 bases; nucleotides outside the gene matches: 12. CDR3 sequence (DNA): TGCGCCAGCAGCTTGGAGGCAGGGGGTTATCGTGGTGAAAAACTGTTTTTT. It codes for CASSLEAGGYRGEKLFF. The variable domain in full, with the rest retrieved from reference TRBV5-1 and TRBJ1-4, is KAGVTQTPRYLIKTRGQQVTLSCSPISGHRSVSWYQQTPGQGLQFLFEYFSETQRNKGNFPGRFSGRQFSNSRSEMNVSTLELGDSALYLCASSLEAGGYRGEKLFFGSGTQLSVL.

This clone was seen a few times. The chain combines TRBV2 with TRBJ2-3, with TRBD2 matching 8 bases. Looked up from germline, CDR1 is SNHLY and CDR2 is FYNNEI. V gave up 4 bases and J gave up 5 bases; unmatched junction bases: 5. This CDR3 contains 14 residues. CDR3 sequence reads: CASSGLASLDTQYF. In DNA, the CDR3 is TGTGCCAGCAGTGGACTAGCGAGCTTAGATACGCAGTATTTT.

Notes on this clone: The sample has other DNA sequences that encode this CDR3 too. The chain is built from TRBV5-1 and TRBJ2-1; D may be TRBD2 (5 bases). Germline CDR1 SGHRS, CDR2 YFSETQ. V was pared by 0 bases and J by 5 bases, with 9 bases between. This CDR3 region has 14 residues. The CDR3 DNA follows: TGCGCCAGCAGCTTGGGAGCCGGGGACAATGAGCAGTTCTTC. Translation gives CASSLGAGDNEQFF. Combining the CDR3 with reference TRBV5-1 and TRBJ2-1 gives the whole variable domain KAGVTQTPRYLIKTRGQQVTLSCSPISGHRSVSWYQQTPGQGLQFLFEYFSETQRNKGNFPGRFSGRQFSNSRSEMNVSTLELGDSALYLCASSLGAGDNEQFFGPGTRLTVL.